The clone carrying this T cell receptor (beta chain) was counted ten times or more. TCRdb re-called the RT-PCR reads through MiXCR, storing one row per CDR3 protein. The table lists hundreds of thousands of distinct CDR3 sequences, 14% of them singletons. V dropped 4 bases and J dropped 9; count of bases not matched to a gene: 9. In germline, CDR1 is MNHEY, CDR2 SVGAGI. CDR3 length equals 16 residues. The source is a female donor in good health, serving as a healthy control. The V gene is TRBV6-5, the J gene TRBJ1-6; 10 positions agree with TRBD1. Sequenced material: memory CD4+ T cells from blood. The CDR3 protein is CASSSGQGFSASPLHF. DNA of the CDR3: TGTGCCAGCAGTTCGGGACAGGGGTTTTCGGCTTCACCCCTCCACTTT.